Following are 21 T cell receptor beta chains from one sample sequenced in a study of control samples from healthy donors and cancer patients. TCRdb keeps only in-frame clones here, not all; method: immunoSEQ multiplex PCR. Among some 130,000 clones listed, approximately 92% were seen once. The sequencing sample was made of blood. The receptors shown here come from a woman in her forties or fifties in good health.

The chain joins TRBV6-6 to TRBJ2-1; weak D call: TRBD1 (6 bases). This CDR3 region has 16 residues. The germline V gene has CDR1 MNHNY and CDR2 SVGAGI (reference sequence). Trimming left V 0 bases short and J 3 bases short, with 12 bases between. CDR3 in DNA: TGTGCCAGCAGTTACTCGAACAACAGGGACTACAATGAGCAGTTCTTC. This encodes CASSYSNNRDYNEQFF.

The chain joins TRBV6-6 to TRBJ1-2; D gene ambiguous. The germline V and J ends were trimmed by 5 bases and 3 bases, with 10 bases remaining between them. The CDR3 has 13 residues. Germline assignment: CDR1 MNHNY and CDR2 SVGAGI (reference sequence). The CDR3 loop is CASSTFSDYGYTF. The CDR3 DNA reads TGTGCCAGCAGTACATTTTCAGACTATGGCTACACCTTC.

This chain links TRBV9 with TRBJ1-1, with D perhaps matching TRBD1 (6 bases). Trimming took 4 bases from V and 6 from J, leaving 19 bases between them. Germline V gene lookup returns CDR1 SGDLS and CDR2 YYNGEE. The CDR3 covers 15 residues. Written as DNA, the CDR3 is TGTGCCAGCAGCTTCCCAAAAGGGGGGGGCTCTGAAGCTTTCTTT. Translated: CASSFPKGGGSEAFF. Full variable domain (missing parts from reference TRBV9 and TRBJ1-1): DSGVTQTPKHLITATGQRVTLRCSPRSGDLSVYWYQQSLDQGLQFLIQYYNGEERAKGNILERFSAQQFPDLHSELNLSSLELGDSALYFCASSFPKGGGSEAFFGQGTRLTVV.

This clone was counted once. This chain connects TRBV5-4 to TRBJ2-3; 11 bases agree with TRBD2. V was pared by 4 bases and J by 3 bases, with 4 bases of the junction left unmatched. Germline CDR1 reads SGHNT; CDR2 reads YYREEE (reference sequence). CDR3 length: 15 amino acids. CDR3 coding DNA: TGTGCCAGCAGCCCGGGACTAGCGGTGACAGATACGCAGTATTTT. This gives the protein CASSPGLAVTDTQYF.

This clone was picked up one time. The chain combines TRBV7-6 with TRBJ1-5; 9 positions match TRBD1. Germline assignment: CDR1 SGHVS and CDR2 FNYEAQ. Germline trimming cut 5 bases from V and 6 bases from J; bases unmatched to any gene: 11. CDR3 length: 16 amino acids. This CDR3 reads CASSPVRGQGGQPQHF. For the CDR3, the DNA is TGTGCCAGCAGCCCCGTGCGGGGACAGGGCGGTCAGCCCCAGCATTTT.

This clone has just one count. This chain connects TRBV28 to TRBJ1-6; 9 nucleotides match TRBD1. The CDR3 totals 13 residues. The germline CDR1 and CDR2 sequences are MDHEN and SYDVKM. Unmatched junction bases numbered 1, after V lost 5 bases and J lost 8 bases. The CDR3 loop reads CASSRQGDSPLHF. The DNA of the CDR3 is TGTGCCAGCAGTAGACAGGGGGATTCACCCCTCCACTTT.

The rearrangement links TRBV28 to TRBJ1-2; a weak D match, TRBD1 (5 bases). The CDR3 totals 13 residues. CDR1 and CDR2 from the germline V gene are MDHEN and SYDVKM. V was shortened by 3 bases and J by 0 bases, with 5 bases between the two germline ends. The CDR3 sequence is CASSLGANYGYTF. CDR3 sequence (DNA): TGTGCCAGCAGTTTGGGGGCTAACTATGGCTACACCTTC.

Comment on this clone: Other DNA variants within this sample encode the same CDR3. V and J are TRBV7-2 and TRBJ1-6, with D hard to call. Germline-derived CDR1 and CDR2 are SGHTA and FQGNSA. Deletions cut 5 bases from V and 4 bases from J, with 9 bases between. This CDR3 has 14 amino acids. CDR3 nucleotides: TGTGCCAGCAGCCTCGGGCCTTATAATTCACCCCTCCACTTT. It encodes CASSLGPYNSPLHF.

The chain is built from TRBV6-5 and TRBJ1-1, with 7 bases fitting TRBD1. Germline V lookup: CDR1 MNHEY, CDR2 SVGAGI. The J segment lost 3 bases and the V segment lost 6 bases, leaving 7 bases of the junction unmatched. The CDR3 is made up of 14 amino acids. The CDR3 DNA is TGTGCCAGCAGCCCCGGGACAGAGGACACTGAAGCTTTCTTT. Its protein product is CASSPGTEDTEAFF.

This chain links TRBV24-1 with TRBJ1-4; 9 bases are shared with TRBD1. The CDR3 loop spans 16 amino acids. J lost 7 bases, V lost 3 bases, and 8 bases had no gene match. The germline CDR1 and CDR2 sequences are KGHDR and SFDVKD. CDR3 sequence reads: CATSDPGTGTGEKLFF. The DNA of the CDR3 is TGTGCCACCAGTGATCCAGGGACAGGGACAGGTGAAAAACTGTTTTTT.

This rearrangement joins TRBV30 to TRBJ1-3; D not certain. This CDR3 has 15 amino acids. Germline CDR1 reads GTSNPN; CDR2 reads SVGIG (reference sequence). V was cut by 4 bases and J by 0 bases, with 13 bases left in between. Written as DNA, the CDR3 is TGTGCCTGGAACTCACAGTTCAACTCTGGAAACACCATATATTTT. It yields the protein CAWNSQFNSGNTIYF. The full variable domain, in which reference TRBV30 and TRBJ1-3 provide the parts outside the CDR3, is SQTIHQWPATLVQPVGSPLSLECTVEGTSNPNLYWYRQAAGRGLQLLFYSVGIGQISSEVPQNLSASRPQDRQFILSSKKLLLSDSGFYLCAWNSQFNSGNTIYFGEGSWLTVV.

The genes are TRBV3-1 (or the pseudogene TRBV3-2) and TRBJ2-1; 11 bases are a match to TRBD1. CDR1 and CDR2 from the germline V gene are LGHDT and YNNKEL (reference sequence). This CDR3 is built from 16 residues. With 1 base clipped from V and 6 bases from J, the junction kept 5 bases outside the gene matches. As DNA, the CDR3 is TGTGCCAGCAGCCAAGCCGCCGGGACAGGGGGCAATGAGCAGTTCTTC. Protein sequence: CASSQAAGTGGNEQFF.

V and J are TRBV7-9 and TRBJ1-4; weak D call: TRBD1 (5 bases). There are 16 residues in the CDR3. Germline CDR1 and CDR2: SEHNR and FQNEAQ (reference sequence). Trimming removed 1 base at V and 7 bases at J, with 16 bases between. CDR3: CASSLEGGRDFEKLFF. In DNA form, the CDR3 reads TGTGCCAGCAGCTTAGAAGGAGGGCGGGACTTTGAAAAACTGTTTTTT.

The rearrangement joins TRBV6-5 to TRBJ1-4, with 7 bases lining up with TRBD1. The V segment lost 5 bases and the J segment 10 bases; nucleotides outside the gene matches: 10. The CDR3 is made up of 14 amino acids. Germline V gene lookup returns CDR1 MNHEY and CDR2 SVGAGI. CDR3 in DNA: TGTGCCAGCAGTATACACAGGGGCCCCTTAAAACTGTTTTTT. Translating gives CASSIHRGPLKLFF.

The sample holds one count of this clone. CDR3 coding DNA: TGTGCCAGCAGCTTAGCGAAAGGAGGCTGGGACGAGCAGTACTTC. It codes for CASSLAKGGWDEQYF. The V gene is TRBV7-2, the J gene TRBJ2-7, with a possible D match to TRBD2 (5 bases). Germline assignment: CDR1 SGHTA and CDR2 FQGNSA. The ends were cut back, 0 bases at V and 5 bases at J, with 14 bases in the middle. This CDR3 region has 15 residues.

This chain links TRBV2 with TRBJ2-7; TRBD1 matches 10 bases. CDR1 and CDR2 from the germline V gene are SNHLY and FYNNEI. The CDR3 has 13 residues. J was trimmed by 3 bases and V by 7 bases; bases with no gene match: 3. In DNA form, the CDR3 reads TGTGCCAGCATTGGACAGGGGGGCTACGAGCAGTACTTC. Translating gives CASIGQGGYEQYF.

The V gene is TRBV15, the J gene TRBJ2-1; no reliable D call. The CDR3 extends over 15 amino acids. V lost 3 bases, J lost 6 bases, and 15 bases lay in between. Germline V lookup: CDR1 LNHNV, CDR2 YYDKDF (reference sequence). Here the CDR3 reads CATSRVDFTTNEQFF. In DNA, the CDR3 is TGTGCCACCAGCAGGGTGGATTTTACGACCAATGAGCAGTTCTTC.

The J gene is TRBJ2-2, the V gene TRBV12-3 or TRBV12-4; 9 bases match TRBD1. J lost 9 bases, V lost 5 bases, and 4 bases had no gene match. CDR3 length: 13 amino acids. DNA for the CDR3: TGTGCCAGCAGTGCCGGGACAGGGAGGGAGCTGTTTTTT. Protein: CASSAGTGRELFF.

The chain has TRBV5-1 and TRBJ2-5; D is unresolved. This CDR3 comprises 14 residues. Per germline, CDR1 SGHRS and CDR2 YFSETQ. V was cut by 2 bases and J by 4 bases, with 12 bases left in between. The CDR3 sequence: CASSLQGRPETQYF. The CDR3 coding sequence is TGCGCCAGCAGCTTACAAGGGCGCCCAGAGACCCAGTACTTC.

This clone came up once. The chain combines TRBV27 with TRBJ2-7, with D perhaps TRBD2 (10 bases). This CDR3 has 19 amino acids. V was trimmed by 6 bases and J by 6 bases, leaving 33 bases between them. Germline lookup yields CDR1 MNHEY and CDR2 SMNVEV (reference sequence). The CDR3 is CASSPGTGSSGGPFFEQYF. CDR3 DNA: TGTGCCAGCAGCCCCGGGACAGGGAGTAGCGGGGGGCCATTTTTCGAGCAGTACTTC.

The CDR3 DNA follows: TGCGCCAGCAGGACCCGGTCGGCTGGCCTCTGGGACAATGAGCAGTTCTTC. This gives the protein CASRTRSAGLWDNEQFF. The V and J genes are TRBV10-2 and TRBJ2-1; D unclear. The V gene lost 6 bases and the J gene lost 5 bases, with 23 bases spanning the gap. Germline V gives CDR1 WSHSY, CDR2 SAAADI. The CDR3 has 17 amino acids.